The present TCR beta chain was sequenced within a study of blood T cell repertoires in COVID-19. Study-wide context: COVID-19 samples from acute and convalescent phases originated in the United States, Italy and Spain. From T cells, B-cell-depleted T cells, or PBMCs came the material, which was cDNA or gDNA.

Profiling relied on immunoSEQ multiplex PCR, and the TCRdb table lists in-frame clones only, not all of them. Here the sample spans some 260,000 clones, 85% to 90% being singletons. The CDR3 spans 15 residues. Germline V gives CDR1 MDHEN, CDR2 SYDVKM. V was pared by 5 bases and J by 1 base, with 7 bases of the junction left unmatched. Cohort placement rested on clinical history that participants reported themselves. Either two negative PCRs, clearance, or symptom resolution qualified Cohort 3 donors as recovered. Sequenced: PBMCs or T cells enriched from blood (not recorded which). This sequence joins TRBV28 and TRBJ2-7, with TRBD1 identical over 8 bases. The receptor's source is a middle-aged man who had recovered from COVID-19. This chain's CDR3 is CASSGRDRGSYEQYF. CDR3 bases: TGTGCCAGCAGTGGGCGAGACAGGGGATCCTACGAGCAGTACTTC.